These 10 T cell receptor beta chains came from one sample sequenced in a study of graft-versus-host responses after intestinal transplantation. The assay was immunoSEQ multiplex PCR, and TCRdb's table has in-frame clones only and misses some. Here the sample spans tens of thousands of clones, around 90% being singletons. The specimen was PBMCs, collected about 120 days after intestinal transplantation. These receptors were collected from a human patient who received an intestinal transplant, so some T cells may come from the graft donor.

This chain connects TRBV2 to TRBJ2-5, with TRBD2 matching 14 bases. V trimming: 3 bases; J trimming: 0 bases; junction bases outside the gene matches: 0. Looked up from germline, CDR1 is SNHLY and CDR2 is FYNNEI. The CDR3 spans 16 residues. Written as DNA, the CDR3 is TGTGCCAGCAGTGAGGGACTAGCGGGAGACCAAGAGACCCAGTACTTC. Translation gives CASSEGLAGDQETQYF.

The chain joins TRBV19 to TRBJ2-3, with D maybe TRBD1 (6 bases). There are 14 residues in the CDR3. V was shortened by 4 bases and J by 4 bases, with 12 bases between the two germline ends. CDR1 is LNHDA and CDR2 is SQIVND in the germline V gene (reference sequence). The CDR3 here is CASSTPQGADTQYF. CDR3 in DNA: TGTGCCAGTAGTACGCCACAGGGCGCAGATACGCAGTATTTT.

This clone was seen once. This chain uses TRBV28 with TRBJ1-5, with a tentative D call TRBD1 (5 bases). Germline V gene data show CDR1 as MDHEN and CDR2 as SYDVKM. CDR3 length: 16 residues. V was clipped by 1 base and J by 7 bases, with 17 bases between them. The CDR3 coding sequence is TGTGCCAGCAGTTTATACCCAGGGAAGGAGACCCAGCCCCAGCATTTT. This encodes CASSLYPGKETQPQHF.

The chain has TRBV7-8 and TRBJ2-7; D remains ambiguous. Trimming cost V 3 bases and J 2 bases, with 14 bases left between them. Germline V gene sequence: CDR1 SGHVS, CDR2 FQNEAQ. There are 15 residues in the CDR3. The CDR3 spells CASSFGQDGTYEQYF. The CDR3 DNA follows: TGTGCCAGCAGCTTTGGGCAGGATGGCACCTACGAGCAGTACTTC.

The chain employs TRBV5-6 and TRBJ2-1; TRBD2 matches 7 bases. This CDR3 is 14 amino acids long. CDR1 is SGHDT, CDR2 YYEEEE, per germline. V shed 0 bases and J 6 bases; nucleotides not matched to a gene: 3. CDR3 sequence reads: CASSLVGGSNEQFF. DNA of the CDR3: TGTGCCAGCAGCTTGGTGGGGGGGTCCAATGAGCAGTTCTTC.

The V call is TRBV4-1, the J call TRBJ2-6, with a possible D match to TRBD1 (6 bases). Trimming cost V 3 bases and J 3 bases, with 15 bases left between them. This CDR3 region has 17 residues. The germline gives CDR1 MGHRA, CDR2 YSYEKL. CDR3 sequence reads: CASSQTDSFSGANVLTF. The CDR3 DNA sequence: TGCGCCAGCAGCCAGACGGACAGTTTCAGTGGGGCCAACGTCCTGACTTTC.

This sequence joins TRBV6-6 and TRBJ2-3; no firm D call. V shed 2 bases and J shed 1 base, with 4 bases lying between them. This CDR3 is built from 13 residues. Germline V CDR1 and CDR2: MNHNY, SVGAGI (reference sequence). The CDR3 coding sequence is TGTGCCAGCAGTTACCCAGGCACAGATACGCAGTATTTT. This translates into CASSYPGTDTQYF.

This clone has only one observation. The J gene is TRBJ2-6, the V gene TRBV5-3; maybe TRBD2 (6 bases). TRBV5-3 is placed among ORFs of uncertain function. V lost 0 bases, J lost 0 bases, and 16 bases lay in between. The CDR3 spans 19 residues. CDR3 in DNA: TGTGCCAGAAGCTTGGTAGCGGTCCGACGCTTCTCTGGGGCCAACGTCCTGACTTTC. Protein: CARSLVAVRRFSGANVLTF.

The chain couples TRBV6-5 to TRBJ2-1; D is undetermined. CDR1 is MNHEY and CDR2 is SVGAGI in the germline V gene. The CDR3 contains 10 residues. V was pared by 8 bases and J by 9 bases, with 8 bases between. The CDR3 DNA sequence: TGTGCCAGCCAGATCGCTGAGCAGTTCTTC. It translates to CASQIAEQFF.

The chain has TRBV27 and TRBJ2-7; 9 nucleotides agree with TRBD1. The CDR3 has 15 residues. Germline lookup yields CDR1 MNHEY and CDR2 SMNVEV (reference sequence). Trimming removed 3 bases from V and 5 bases from J; junction bases left unmatched: 8. In DNA, the CDR3 is TGTGCCAGCAGTTTCGTCGGGACAGGGTTTAACGAGCAGTACTTC. The encoded protein is CASSFVGTGFNEQYF.